Sequencing of this T cell receptor (beta chain) was carried out in a study of blood T cell repertoires in COVID-19. Turning to the study itself: There were acute and convalescent COVID-19 samples, and they came from the United States, Italy and Spain. The analysed material was cDNA or gDNA that came from T cells, B-cell-depleted T cells, or PBMCs.

How the authors handled the data: Quantification of nucleated cells was approximated via reference gene primer amplification. Here immunoSEQ multiplex PCR was the method, and the copy in TCRdb shows in-frame clones only, minus some. The V and J calls and clone size are taken from that table; D and trimming were inferred from the DNA. The table has around 310,000 clones, approximately 87% seen once. V dropped 3 bases and J dropped 3 bases, with 11 bases sitting between them. Germline V gives CDR1 GTSNPN, CDR2 SVGIG (reference sequence). This CDR3 comprises 13 residues. V usage is TRBV30 and J usage is TRBJ1-2; D is perhaps TRBD1 (6 bases). Sequenced sample: peripheral blood. The TCR comes from a woman aged 50 to 60 with active or convalescent COVID-19. CDR3 protein: CAWSLAGDYGYTF. For the CDR3, the DNA is TGTGCCTGGAGCCTAGCAGGGGACTATGGCTACACCTTC.